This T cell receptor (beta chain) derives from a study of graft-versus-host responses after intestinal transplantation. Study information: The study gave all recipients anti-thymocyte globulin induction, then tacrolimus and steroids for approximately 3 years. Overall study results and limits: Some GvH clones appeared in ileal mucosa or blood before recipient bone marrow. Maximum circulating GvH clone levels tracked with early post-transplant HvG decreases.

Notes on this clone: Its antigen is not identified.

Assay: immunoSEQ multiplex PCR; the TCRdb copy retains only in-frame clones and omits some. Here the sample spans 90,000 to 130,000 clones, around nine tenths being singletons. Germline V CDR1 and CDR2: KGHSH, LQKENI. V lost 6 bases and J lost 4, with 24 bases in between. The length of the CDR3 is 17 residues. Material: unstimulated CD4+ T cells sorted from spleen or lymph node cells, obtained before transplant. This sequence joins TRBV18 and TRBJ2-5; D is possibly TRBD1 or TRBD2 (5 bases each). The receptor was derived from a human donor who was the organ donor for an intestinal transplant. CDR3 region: CASSGDPFAGLRETQYF. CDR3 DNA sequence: TGTGCCAGCTCTGGGGACCCTTTCGCGGGCCTACGAGAGACCCAGTACTTC.